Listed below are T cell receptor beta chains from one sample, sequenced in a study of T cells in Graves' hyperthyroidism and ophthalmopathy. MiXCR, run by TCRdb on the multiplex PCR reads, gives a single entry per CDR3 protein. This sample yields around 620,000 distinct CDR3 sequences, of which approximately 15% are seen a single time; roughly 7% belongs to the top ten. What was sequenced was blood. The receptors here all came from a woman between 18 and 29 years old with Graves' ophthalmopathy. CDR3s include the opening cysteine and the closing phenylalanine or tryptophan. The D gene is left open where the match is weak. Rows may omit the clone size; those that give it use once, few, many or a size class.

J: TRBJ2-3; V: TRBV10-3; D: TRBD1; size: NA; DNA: TGTGCCATCGCACGACCCCCTGACAGGGGAGGCACAGATACGCAGTATTTT; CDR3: CAIARPPDRGGTDTQYF
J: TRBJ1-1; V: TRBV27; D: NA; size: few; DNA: TGTGCCAGCACCTCTAGGAGGTCGAGCACTGAAGCTTTCTTT; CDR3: CASTSRRSSTEAFF
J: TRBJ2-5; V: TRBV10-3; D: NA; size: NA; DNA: TGTGCCATCAGTGAGCCCCCGAGGGAGGCCCAGTACTTC; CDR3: CAISEPPREAQYF
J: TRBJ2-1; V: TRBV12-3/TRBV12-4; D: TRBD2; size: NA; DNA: TGTGCCAGCAGTCACCCGGGACTAGCGGGGGCCCATGAGCAGTTCTTC; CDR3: CASSHPGLAGAHEQFF
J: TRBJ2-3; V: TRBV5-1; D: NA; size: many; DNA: TGCGCCAGCAGCTTGGAAGGTTCGTCACACTCCACAGATACGCAGTATTTT; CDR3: CASSLEGSSHSTDTQYF
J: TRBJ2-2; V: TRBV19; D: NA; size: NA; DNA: TGTGCCAGTAGTATCCAGGTGAACACCGGGGAGCTGTTTTTT; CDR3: CASSIQVNTGELFF
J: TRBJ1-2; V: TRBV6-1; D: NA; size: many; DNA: TGTGCCAGCAGTGAAGGGTATAACTATGGCTACACCTTC; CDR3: CASSEGYNYGYTF
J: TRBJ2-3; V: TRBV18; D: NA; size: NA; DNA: TGTGCCAGCTCCTCTCCCGGGAGTCTAGATACGCAGTATTTT; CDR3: CASSSPGSLDTQYF
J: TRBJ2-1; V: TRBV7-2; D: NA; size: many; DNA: TGTGCCAGCAGCTTCCGGGGCAGCTCCTACAATGAGCAGTTCTTC; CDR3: CASSFRGSSYNEQFF
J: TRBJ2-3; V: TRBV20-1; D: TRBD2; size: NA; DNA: TGCAGTGCTCACCCGGGACTAGCCCCTTCGACAGATGCGCAGTATTTT; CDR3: CSAHPGLAPSTDAQYF
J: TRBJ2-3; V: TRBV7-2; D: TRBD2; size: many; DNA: TGTGCCAGCAGCCCGAGACTAGCGGGTCTCGCAGATACGCAGTATTTT; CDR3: CASSPRLAGLADTQYF
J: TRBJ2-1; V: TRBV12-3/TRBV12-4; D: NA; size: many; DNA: TGTGCCAGCAGTTTAAGAGGGCTCTACAATGAGCAGTTCTTC; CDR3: CASSLRGLYNEQFF
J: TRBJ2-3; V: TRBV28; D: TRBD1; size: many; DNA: TGTGCCAGCAGTGCCACACAGGGGTCAGATACGCAGTATTTT; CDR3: CASSATQGSDTQYF
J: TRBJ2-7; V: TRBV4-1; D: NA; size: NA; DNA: TGCGCCAGCAGCCACGATCTCCTCCCTCCTTTATCCTACGAGCAGTACTTC; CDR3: CASSHDLLPPLSYEQYF
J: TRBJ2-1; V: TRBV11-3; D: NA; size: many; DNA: TGTGCCAGCAGCCTCTACACTTCCTCGGGGGAGCAGTTCTTC; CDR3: CASSLYTSSGEQFF
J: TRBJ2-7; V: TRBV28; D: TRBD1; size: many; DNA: TGTGCCAGCAGTAGTCCCGGGACAGGTCGAAAGCAGTACTTC; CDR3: CASSSPGTGRKQYF
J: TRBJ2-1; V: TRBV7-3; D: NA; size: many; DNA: TGTGCCAGCAGCTTAACGCGCAGGGACAATGAGCAGTTCTTC; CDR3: CASSLTRRDNEQFF